This T cell receptor (beta chain) was observed in a study of graft-versus-host responses after intestinal transplantation. The wider study: Recipients were given multivisceral, liver-intestinal, or isolated intestinal transplants. Recipients were all induced with anti-thymocyte globulin, then given tacrolimus and steroids for 3 to 4 years.

Germline V gene data show CDR1 as ENHRY and CDR2 as SYGVKD. The CDR3 contains 14 residues. V lost 4 bases and J lost 6; bases outside the gene matches: 6. Processing of graft tissue released intraepithelial and lamina propria lymphocytes. Some clones are missing from TCRdb's copy, which holds only in-frame ones; the method was immunoSEQ multiplex PCR. The repertoire holds about 15,000 clones, with over 50% as singletons. This TCR came from a human patient who received an intestinal transplant, so some T cells may come from the graft donor. The chain links TRBV10-3 to TRBJ2-7; 10 nucleotides match TRBD1. Source: ileum tissue, taken 524 days after transplant. The CDR3 here is CAISAGTGAAEQYF. The CDR3 nucleotides are TGTGCCATCAGTGCCGGGACAGGGGCGGCCGAGCAGTACTTC.